The rows below give T cell receptor beta chains drawn from one sample of a study of T cell repertoires in cytomegalovirus infection. TCRdb passed the reads through MiXCR, listing each CDR3 protein once. Seen here are under 300,000 distinct CDR3 sequences, less than 25% observed once, and the top ten hold approximately 19%. No cognate antigen is known for these TCRs. Sequenced material: cultured PBMCs, taken from culture after CMV antigen stimulation. These receptors were obtained from a human donor in good health (CMV status not recorded). Some clones in this sample may be carry-over from other donors' samples. Both conserved end residues are part of each CDR3. Fields, in order: J gene, V gene, CDR3 protein.

TRBJ1-2 TRBV28 CASSLDNNYGYTF
TRBJ2-3 TRBV7-2 CASSLYWILSTDTQYF
TRBJ2-1 TRBV2 CASGSGRASYNEQFF
TRBJ1-1 TRBV2 CASSTGLLRDTEAFF
TRBJ2-7 TRBV7-2 CASSLRGTGTSYEQYF
TRBJ1-1 TRBV7-8 CASSLMSMNTEAFF
TRBJ2-7 TRBV12-3/TRBV12-4 CASSRVGGSSYEQYF
TRBJ1-1 TRBV7-9 CASSPAVSEAFF
TRBJ2-5 TRBV7-6 CASSTNTGEETQYF
TRBJ1-1 TRBV6-2/TRBV6-3 CASRGPTAENTEAFF
TRBJ2-1 TRBV7-2 CASSPGWASGYNEQFF
TRBJ2-1 TRBV7-9 CASSFRTSGHLEQFF
TRBJ2-1 TRBV7-2 CASSPRTGLNEQFF
TRBJ2-1 TRBV20-1 CSATAKASGISYNEQFF
TRBJ1-1 TRBV12-3/TRBV12-4 CASSLVRGHVAFF
TRBJ2-1 TRBV7-2 CASRAGPVHNEQFF
TRBJ2-1 TRBV19 CASSIETSGSNEQFF
TRBJ2-1 TRBV19 CASSIAGDEQFF
TRBJ1-2 TRBV30 CALTGGQYGYTF
TRBJ1-1 TRBV6-5 CASSYDRGTEAFF
TRBJ2-5 TRBV7-2 CASSFRPQETQYF
TRBJ2-3 TRBV7-6 CASSLVGGSTQYF
TRBJ1-5 TRBV7-8 CASSGREGRQPQHF
TRBJ1-5 TRBV7-2 CASSRGSVGGRQPQHF
TRBJ1-1 TRBV12-3/TRBV12-4 CASSALTTNTEAFF
TRBJ1-3 TRBV18 CASSPKGNTIYF
TRBJ2-4 TRBV4-2 CASCQGSGSIAKNIQYF
TRBJ2-3 TRBV7-9 CASSLPLAADTWDTQYF
TRBJ1-5 TRBV6-5 CASSQSHNQPQHF
TRBJ1-5 TRBV27 CASSHRGGFGNQPQHF
TRBJ2-3 TRBV7-2 CASSGRTSSTDTQYF
TRBJ2-5 TRBV7-8 CASSLGGQGAGETQYF
TRBJ1-2 TRBV19 CATAGLRYTF
TRBJ2-4 TRBV7-2 CASSLGPGPLNIQYF
TRBJ1-5 TRBV12-5 CASGFIVRSGSDQPQHF
TRBJ2-6 TRBV7-9 CASSPAVSRGANVLTF
TRBJ1-5 TRBV7-9 CASSDWTGPNQPQHF
TRBJ2-1 TRBV7-9 CASRNRDGEQFF
TRBJ2-5 TRBV15 CATSRGQGMEETQYF
TRBJ1-5 TRBV7-2 CASSLQSNSNQPQHF
TRBJ2-1 TRBV12-5 CASGLSLAGGHYNEQFF
TRBJ2-7 TRBV7-2 CASRSGASGYEQYF
TRBJ2-1 TRBV7-2 CASSPGLPRGEQFF
TRBJ1-2 TRBV7-6 CASSLRGGERYGYTF
TRBJ1-1 TRBV10-3 CAISENRVLFDTEAFF
TRBJ1-1 TRBV7-9 CASSKRQSEAFF
TRBJ2-5 TRBV20-1 CSALQQLGVETQYF
TRBJ2-3 TRBV12-5 CASGPGRMRDTDTQYF
TRBJ2-1 TRBV2 CASKPRGLAGGPMNEQFF
TRBJ2-5 TRBV12-3/TRBV12-4 CASVPGGRGETQYF
TRBJ2-7 TRBV30 CAWNLGTGGSSYEQYF
TRBJ1-5 TRBV27 CASSFISGGNQPQHF
TRBJ1-4 TRBV11-3 CASQDRGEKLFF
TRBJ2-5 TRBV2 CASSYTPETQYF
TRBJ1-1 TRBV12-5 CASGLGRNTEAFF
TRBJ2-5 TRBV7-2 CASSLYRDRTETQYF
TRBJ1-1 TRBV28 CASRKYGLEAFF
TRBJ1-3 TRBV30 CAWITSGNTIYF
TRBJ1-1 TRBV12-5 CASGLGQTGIPFF